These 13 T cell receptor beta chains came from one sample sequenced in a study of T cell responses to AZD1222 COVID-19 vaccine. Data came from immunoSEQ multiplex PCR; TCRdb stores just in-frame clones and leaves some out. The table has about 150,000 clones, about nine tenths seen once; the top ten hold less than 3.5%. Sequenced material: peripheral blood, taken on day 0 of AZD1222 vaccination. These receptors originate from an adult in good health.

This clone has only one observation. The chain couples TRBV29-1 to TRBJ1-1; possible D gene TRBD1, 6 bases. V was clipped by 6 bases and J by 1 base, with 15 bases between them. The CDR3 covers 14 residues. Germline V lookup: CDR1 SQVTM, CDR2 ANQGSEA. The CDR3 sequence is CSVGHQTENTEAFF. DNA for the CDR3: TGCAGCGTGGGACACCAGACTGAGAACACTGAAGCTTTCTTT. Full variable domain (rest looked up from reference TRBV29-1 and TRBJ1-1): SAVISQKPSRDICQRGTSLTIQCQVDSQVTMMFWYRQQPGQSLTLIATANQGSEATYESGFVIDKFPISRPNLTFSTLTVSNMSPEDSSIYLCSVGHQTENTEAFFGQGTRLTVV.

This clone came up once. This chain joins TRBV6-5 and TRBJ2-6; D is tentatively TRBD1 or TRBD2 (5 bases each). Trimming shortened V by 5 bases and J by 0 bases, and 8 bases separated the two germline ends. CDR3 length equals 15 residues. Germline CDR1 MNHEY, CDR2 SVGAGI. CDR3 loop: CASSLGGSGANVLTF. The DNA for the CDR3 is TGTGCCAGCAGTCTTGGGGGCTCTGGGGCCAACGTCCTGACTTTC.

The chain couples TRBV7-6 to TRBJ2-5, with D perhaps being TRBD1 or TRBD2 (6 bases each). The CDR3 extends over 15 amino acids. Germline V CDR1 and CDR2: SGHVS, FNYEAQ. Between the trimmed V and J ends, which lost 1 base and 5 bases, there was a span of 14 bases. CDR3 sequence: CASSLGLSGGETQYF. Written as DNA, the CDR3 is TGTGCCAGCAGCTTAGGTCTATCCGGGGGCGAGACCCAGTACTTC.

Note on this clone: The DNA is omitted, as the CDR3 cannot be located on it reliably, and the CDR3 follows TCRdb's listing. The CDR3 sequence: CASSQTVGGGAVYF. This chain connects TRBV3-1 (or the pseudogene TRBV3-2) to TRBJ2-5; the D call of TRBD2 is as the table states it, not checked on the DNA. Germline CDR1 LGHDT, CDR2 YNNKEL (reference sequence). The CDR3 is 14 residues long, ends included.

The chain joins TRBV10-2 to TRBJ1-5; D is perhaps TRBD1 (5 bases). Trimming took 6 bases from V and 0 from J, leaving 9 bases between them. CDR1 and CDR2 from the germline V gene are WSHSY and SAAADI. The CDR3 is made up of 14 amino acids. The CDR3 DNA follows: TGCGCCAGCAGAGACAGAACTAGCAATCAGCCCCAGCATTTT. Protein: CASRDRTSNQPQHF.

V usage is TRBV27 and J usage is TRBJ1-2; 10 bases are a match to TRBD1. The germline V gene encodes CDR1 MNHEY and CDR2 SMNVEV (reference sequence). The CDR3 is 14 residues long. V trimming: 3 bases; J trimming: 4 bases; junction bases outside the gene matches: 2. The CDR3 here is CASSLGQGTYGYTF. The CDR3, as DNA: TGTGCCAGCAGTTTGGGACAGGGGACCTATGGCTACACCTTC.

In nucleotides, the CDR3 is TGTGCCAGCAGTAACGCGGGGGGGCTATCCTACGAGCAGTACTTC. Protein sequence: CASSNAGGLSYEQYF. The J gene is TRBJ2-7, the V gene TRBV27, with 9 bases that match TRBD2. Looked up from germline, CDR1 is MNHEY and CDR2 is SMNVEV (reference sequence). The CDR3 is 15 residues long. The trim removed 5 bases at V and 1 base at J, leaving 6 bases unmatched.

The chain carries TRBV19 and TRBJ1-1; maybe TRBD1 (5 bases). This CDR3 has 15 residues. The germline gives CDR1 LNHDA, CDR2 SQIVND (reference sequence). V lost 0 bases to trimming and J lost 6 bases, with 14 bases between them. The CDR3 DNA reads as TGTGCCAGTAGTATAGATTGGGACGGGTACGCTGAAGCTTTCTTT. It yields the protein CASSIDWDGYAEAFF.

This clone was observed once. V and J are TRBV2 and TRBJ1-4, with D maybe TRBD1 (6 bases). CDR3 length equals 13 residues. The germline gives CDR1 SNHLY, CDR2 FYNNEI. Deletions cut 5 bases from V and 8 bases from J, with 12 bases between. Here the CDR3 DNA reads TGTGCCAGCAGTCTAGGACAGCCCGAAAAACTGTTTTTT. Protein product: CASSLGQPEKLFF. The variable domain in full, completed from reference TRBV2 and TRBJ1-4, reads EPEVTQTPSHQVTQMGQEVILRCVPISNHLYFYWYRQILGQKVEFLVSFYNNEISEKSEIFDDQFSVERPDGSNFTLKIRSTKLEDSAMYFCASSLGQPEKLFFGSGTQLSVL.

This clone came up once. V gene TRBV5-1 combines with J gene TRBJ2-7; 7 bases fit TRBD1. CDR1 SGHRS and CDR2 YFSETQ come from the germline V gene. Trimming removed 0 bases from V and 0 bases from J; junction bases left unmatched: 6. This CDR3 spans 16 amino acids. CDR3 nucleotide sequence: TGCGCCAGCAGCTTGGGGCATGGACAGGCCTCCTACGAGCAGTACTTC. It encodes CASSLGHGQASYEQYF.

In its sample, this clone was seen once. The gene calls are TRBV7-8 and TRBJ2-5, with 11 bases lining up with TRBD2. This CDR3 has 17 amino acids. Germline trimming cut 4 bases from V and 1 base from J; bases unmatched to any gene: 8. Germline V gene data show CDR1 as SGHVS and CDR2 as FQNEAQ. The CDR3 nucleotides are TGTGCCAGCAGCTCATCCGCCGGGACTAGCGGCCAAGAGACCCAGTACTTC. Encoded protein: CASSSSAGTSGQETQYF.

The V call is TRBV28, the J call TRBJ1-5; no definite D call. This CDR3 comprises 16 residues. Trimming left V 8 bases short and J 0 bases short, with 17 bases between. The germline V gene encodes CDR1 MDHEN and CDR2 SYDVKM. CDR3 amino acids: CASFSNPPYSNQPQHF. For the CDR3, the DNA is TGTGCCAGCTTCTCAAACCCACCGTATAGCAATCAGCCCCAGCATTTT.

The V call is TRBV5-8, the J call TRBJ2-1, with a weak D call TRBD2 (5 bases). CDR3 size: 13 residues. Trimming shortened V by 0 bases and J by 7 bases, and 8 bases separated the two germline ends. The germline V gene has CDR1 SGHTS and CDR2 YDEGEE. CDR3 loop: CASSLVGVNEQFF. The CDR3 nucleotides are TGTGCCAGCAGCTTGGTCGGGGTAAATGAGCAGTTCTTC.